This TCR beta chain was found in a study of T cell responses to AZD1222 COVID-19 vaccine. TCRdb keeps only in-frame clones here, not all; method: immunoSEQ multiplex PCR. The sample lists 130,000 or so clones, more than 70% occurring once. This clone was counted a single time. What it binds is not known. The CDR3 spans 16 residues. Germline CDR1 LGHNA, CDR2 YNFKEQ. V was trimmed by 1 base and J by 0 bases, leaving 10 bases between them. The study, taken as a whole, reports: The number of AZD1222 recipients seropositive at baseline was only 6 or 7. Of spike-specific TCRs, nearly half reportedly target regions left unmutated in variants. Once two AZD1222 doses were given, Spike-specific TCR breadth and depth went up.

The TCR sequence derives from an adult in good health. The sample was peripheral blood, taken on day 0 of AZD1222 vaccination. This sequence joins TRBV4-2 and TRBJ2-1, with no clear D. The CDR3: CASSQGDWYSYNEQFF. For the CDR3, the DNA is TGTGCCAGCAGCCAAGGAGACTGGTACTCCTACAATGAGCAGTTCTTC.